The rows below give T cell receptor beta chains drawn from one sample of a study of blood T cells in healthy people across ages. One entry per CDR3 protein results from TCRdb running MiXCR on the 5' RACE reads. The table has approximately 1,700,000 distinct CDR3 sequences, approximately 40% seen once. The specimen was blood. The receptors derive from a human donor in good health. Each CDR3 is given with its conserved first and last residue. Fields, in order: D gene, V gene, J gene, clone size, CDR3 protein, CDR3 DNA. The D gene is left open where the match is weak. Rows may omit the clone size; those that give it use once, few, many or a size class.

d_gene: -; v_gene: TRBV11-2; j_gene: TRBJ2-4; abundance: -; CDR3aa: CASSLGPNNEQYF; CDR3nt: TGTGCCAGCAGCTTAGGACCAAACAATGAGCAGTACTTC
d_gene: -; v_gene: TRBV6-2/TRBV6-3; j_gene: TRBJ1-2; abundance: few; CDR3aa: CASTPQGQDSYGYTF; CDR3nt: TGTGCCAGCACCCCGCAGGGGCAGGACTCCTATGGCTACACCTTC
d_gene: TRBD1; v_gene: TRBV4-3; j_gene: TRBJ1-5; abundance: -; CDR3aa: CAGSRLEREDRHNQPQHF; CDR3nt: TGCGCCGGCAGCCGCCTAGAAAGGGAGGACAGGCACAATCAGCCCCAGCATTTT
d_gene: -; v_gene: TRBV10-3; j_gene: TRBJ2-6; abundance: few; CDR3aa: CAIRLGSGANVLTF; CDR3nt: TGTGCCATCAGGTTGGGGTCTGGGGCCAACGTCCTGACTTTC
d_gene: -; v_gene: TRBV2; j_gene: TRBJ1-1; abundance: -; CDR3aa: CATRLWMNTEAFF; CDR3nt: TGTGCCACGAGACTTTGGATGAACACTGAAGCTTTCTTT
d_gene: -; v_gene: TRBV11-2; j_gene: TRBJ2-3; abundance: -; CDR3aa: CASSLDLRDTQYF; CDR3nt: TGTGCCAGCAGCTTAGATCTGAGAGATACGCAGTATTTT
d_gene: -; v_gene: TRBV29-1; j_gene: TRBJ1-2; abundance: -; CDR3aa: CSVVPWGKGDGYTF; CDR3nt: TGCAGCGTTGTACCTTGGGGGAAAGGGGATGGCTACACCTTC
d_gene: -; v_gene: TRBV20-1; j_gene: TRBJ2-2; abundance: -; CDR3aa: CSVWGALNTGELFF; CDR3nt: TGCAGTGTATGGGGGGCGTTAAACACCGGGGAGCTGTTTTTT
d_gene: -; v_gene: TRBV29-1; j_gene: TRBJ2-7; abundance: few; CDR3aa: CSVVTANTLYEQYF; CDR3nt: TGCAGCGTTGTGACAGCAAACACCCTATACGAGCAGTACTTC
d_gene: TRBD2; v_gene: TRBV28; j_gene: TRBJ2-1; abundance: -; CDR3aa: CAGQLADTGDEQFF; CDR3nt: TGTGCCGGCCAACTAGCGGACACTGGAGATGAGCAGTTCTTC
d_gene: -; v_gene: TRBV7-2; j_gene: TRBJ2-1; abundance: -; CDR3aa: CASRGVTNEQFF; CDR3nt: TGTGCCAGTAGGGGAGTGACCAATGAGCAGTTCTTC
d_gene: -; v_gene: TRBV7-9; j_gene: TRBJ2-3; abundance: -; CDR3aa: CASSHPGRDTQYF; CDR3nt: TGTGCCAGCAGCCACCCCGGAAGGGATACGCAGTATTTT
d_gene: -; v_gene: TRBV5-1; j_gene: TRBJ2-1; abundance: -; CDR3aa: CASSLGDGRGNEQFF; CDR3nt: TGCGCCAGCAGCTTGGGAGACGGCCGAGGGAATGAGCAGTTCTTC
d_gene: -; v_gene: TRBV5-6; j_gene: TRBJ1-2; abundance: -; CDR3aa: CASSPGIGDGYTF; CDR3nt: TGTGCCAGCAGCCCTGGGATAGGGGATGGCTACACCTTC
d_gene: -; v_gene: TRBV28; j_gene: TRBJ2-1; abundance: -; CDR3aa: CASRGSYEQFF; CDR3nt: TGTGCCAGCAGGGGCTCCTACGAGCAGTTCTTC
d_gene: -; v_gene: TRBV7-9; j_gene: TRBJ2-7; abundance: -; CDR3aa: CASSYTPQGYEQYF; CDR3nt: TGTGCCAGCAGTTACACACCTCAGGGATACGAGCAGTACTTC
d_gene: TRBD1; v_gene: TRBV12-3/TRBV12-4; j_gene: TRBJ2-2; abundance: -; CDR3aa: CASRGTGPVTGELFF; CDR3nt: TGTGCCAGCAGGGGGACAGGGCCGGTCACCGGGGAGCTGTTTTTT
d_gene: -; v_gene: TRBV12-3/TRBV12-4; j_gene: TRBJ2-7; abundance: -; CDR3aa: CASSPIGGSYEQYF; CDR3nt: TGTGCCAGCAGTCCAATAGGGGGTTCGTACGAGCAGTACTTC
d_gene: -; v_gene: TRBV6-2/TRBV6-3; j_gene: TRBJ2-3; abundance: -; CDR3aa: CASSSIRGPTDTQYF; CDR3nt: TGTGCCAGCAGTTCCATCCGGGGGCCCACAGATACGCAGTATTTT
d_gene: -; v_gene: TRBV5-1; j_gene: TRBJ2-5; abundance: -; CDR3aa: CASSLGRITQETQYF; CDR3nt: TGCGCCAGCAGCTTGGGACGGATTACCCAAGAGACCCAGTACTTC
d_gene: TRBD1; v_gene: TRBV6-6; j_gene: TRBJ1-4; abundance: -; CDR3aa: CASSYVSGTGNEKLFF; CDR3nt: TGTGCCAGCAGTTACGTTTCCGGGACAGGGAATGAAAAACTGTTTTTT
d_gene: -; v_gene: TRBV29-1; j_gene: TRBJ1-2; abundance: -; CDR3aa: CSVEEFEGGIGGYTF; CDR3nt: TGCAGCGTTGAAGAGTTCGAGGGGGGCATTGGTGGCTACACCTTC
d_gene: -; v_gene: TRBV12-3/TRBV12-4; j_gene: TRBJ1-2; abundance: -; CDR3aa: CATRPRRIDNYGYTF; CDR3nt: TGTGCCACACGCCCGCGACGGATAGATAACTATGGCTACACCTTC
d_gene: -; v_gene: TRBV14; j_gene: TRBJ2-3; abundance: few; CDR3aa: CASSGGTGRTDTQYF; CDR3nt: TGTGCCAGCAGCGGGGGCACAGGGAGGACAGATACGCAGTATTTT
d_gene: -; v_gene: TRBV9; j_gene: TRBJ2-5; abundance: few; CDR3aa: CASSAKPQGRERKGTQYF; CDR3nt: TGTGCCAGCAGCGCAAAACCGCAGGGGCGGGAGAGGAAAGGGACCCAGTACTTC
d_gene: -; v_gene: TRBV20-1; j_gene: TRBJ2-7; abundance: -; CDR3aa: CSAREQSYEQYF; CDR3nt: TGCAGTGCTAGAGAACAGTCCTACGAGCAGTACTTC
d_gene: -; v_gene: TRBV29-1; j_gene: TRBJ2-7; abundance: -; CDR3aa: CSVGIHRDYEQYF; CDR3nt: TGCAGCGTTGGTATTCACCGAGACTACGAGCAGTACTTC
d_gene: -; v_gene: TRBV9; j_gene: TRBJ2-3; abundance: -; CDR3aa: CASSPRLGIGDTQYF; CDR3nt: TGTGCCAGCAGCCCCCGCCTGGGAATTGGAGATACGCAGTATTTT
d_gene: TRBD1; v_gene: TRBV7-2; j_gene: TRBJ2-5; abundance: -; CDR3aa: CASSPPTGRGWETQYF; CDR3nt: TGTGCCAGCAGCCCCCCGACAGGGCGAGGGTGGGAGACCCAGTACTTC
d_gene: -; v_gene: TRBV6-2/TRBV6-3; j_gene: TRBJ2-7; abundance: -; CDR3aa: CASSSGGTPVYEQYF; CDR3nt: TGTGCCAGCAGTTCTGGGGGTACCCCTGTTTACGAGCAGTACTTC
d_gene: -; v_gene: TRBV4-3; j_gene: TRBJ1-6; abundance: -; CDR3aa: CASSQEAGSPLHF; CDR3nt: TGCGCCAGCAGCCAAGAAGCGGGGTCACCCCTCCACTTT
d_gene: TRBD1; v_gene: TRBV5-5; j_gene: TRBJ1-2; abundance: few; CDR3aa: CASSIQGQGDGYTF; CDR3nt: TGTGCCAGCAGCATACAGGGACAGGGTGATGGCTACACCTTC
d_gene: -; v_gene: TRBV20-1; j_gene: TRBJ1-2; abundance: -; CDR3aa: CSAGRDFYGYTF; CDR3nt: TGCAGTGCTGGCCGGGACTTCTATGGCTACACCTTC
d_gene: TRBD2; v_gene: TRBV7-9; j_gene: TRBJ2-1; abundance: -; CDR3aa: CASSPRRLADNEQFF; CDR3nt: TGTGCCAGCAGCCCCCGGCGGCTAGCGGACAATGAGCAGTTCTTC
d_gene: -; v_gene: TRBV25-1; j_gene: TRBJ2-1; abundance: -; CDR3aa: CASQGPSVRLPYNEQFF; CDR3nt: TGTGCCAGCCAAGGTCCTTCGGTACGGCTACCGTACAATGAGCAGTTCTTC
d_gene: TRBD2; v_gene: TRBV7-9; j_gene: TRBJ2-1; abundance: many; CDR3aa: CASSQPGGPDEQFF; CDR3nt: TGTGCCAGCAGTCAACCGGGAGGGCCGGATGAGCAGTTCTTC
d_gene: -; v_gene: TRBV3-1; j_gene: TRBJ2-1; abundance: once; CDR3aa: CAGSQGGGSGNEQFF; CDR3nt: TGTGCCGGCAGCCAAGGGGGGGGCTCTGGGAATGAGCAGTTCTTC
d_gene: TRBD1; v_gene: TRBV5-1; j_gene: TRBJ2-7; abundance: -; CDR3aa: CASSLGGQVVSYEQYF; CDR3nt: TGCGCCAGCAGCTTGGGAGGACAGGTTGTTAGCTACGAGCAGTACTTC
d_gene: TRBD1; v_gene: TRBV7-2; j_gene: TRBJ1-6; abundance: -; CDR3aa: CASGDRVHGNSPLHF; CDR3nt: TGTGCCAGCGGGGACAGGGTGCATGGCAATTCACCCCTCCACTTT
d_gene: -; v_gene: TRBV3-1; j_gene: TRBJ1-1; abundance: -; CDR3aa: CAGSQDGKQGWNTEAFF; CDR3nt: TGTGCCGGCAGCCAAGATGGTAAGCAGGGATGGAACACTGAAGCTTTCTTT
d_gene: -; v_gene: TRBV9; j_gene: TRBJ2-4; abundance: -; CDR3aa: CASSVGGHTEQYF; CDR3nt: TGTGCCAGCAGCGTCGGGGGCCATACAGAGCAGTACTTC